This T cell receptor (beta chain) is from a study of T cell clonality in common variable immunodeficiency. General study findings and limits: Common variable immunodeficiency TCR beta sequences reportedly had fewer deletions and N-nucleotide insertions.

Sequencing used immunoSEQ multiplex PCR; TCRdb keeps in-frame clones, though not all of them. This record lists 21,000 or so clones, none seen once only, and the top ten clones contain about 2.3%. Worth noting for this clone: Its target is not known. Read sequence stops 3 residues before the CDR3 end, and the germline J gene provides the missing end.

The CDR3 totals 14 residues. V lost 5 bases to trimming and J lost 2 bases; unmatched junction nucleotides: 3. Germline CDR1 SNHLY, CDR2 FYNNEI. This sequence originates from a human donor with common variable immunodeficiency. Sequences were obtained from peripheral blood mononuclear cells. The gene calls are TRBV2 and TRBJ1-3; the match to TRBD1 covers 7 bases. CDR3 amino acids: CASSFDRAGNTIYF. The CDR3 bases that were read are TGTGCCAGCAGTTTCGACAGGGCTGGAAACACC.